This T cell receptor (beta chain) was captured by sequencing in a study of Ad26.COV2.S vaccination and SARS-CoV-2 variants. Regarding treatment: 15 to 20 received Ad26.COV2.S at low or high dose, single or two shots; several received placebo; per-sample allocation not given. The samples were gathered on day 63 after the first injection of vaccine or placebo. Trimming took 0 bases from V and 9 from J, leaving 15 bases between them. Germline-derived CDR1 and CDR2 are SGHVS and FQNEAQ. This CDR3 has 16 residues. The data were produced by immunoSEQ multiplex PCR, yet TCRdb's version contains in-frame clones alone and is incomplete. The data show about 480,000 clones, approximately 90% seen once.

The TCR was taken from a person aged 18-60 years who received the Ad26.COV2.S COVID-19 vaccine or a placebo. The input for sequencing was peripheral blood, taken in a trial of Ad26.COV2.S vaccine versus placebo. The chain employs TRBV7-8 and TRBJ1-6, with unresolved D. The CDR3 DNA is TGTGCCAGCAGCTTAGCGCTCACGGGTTTCGGTTCACCCCTCCACTTT. It encodes CASSLALTGFGSPLHF.